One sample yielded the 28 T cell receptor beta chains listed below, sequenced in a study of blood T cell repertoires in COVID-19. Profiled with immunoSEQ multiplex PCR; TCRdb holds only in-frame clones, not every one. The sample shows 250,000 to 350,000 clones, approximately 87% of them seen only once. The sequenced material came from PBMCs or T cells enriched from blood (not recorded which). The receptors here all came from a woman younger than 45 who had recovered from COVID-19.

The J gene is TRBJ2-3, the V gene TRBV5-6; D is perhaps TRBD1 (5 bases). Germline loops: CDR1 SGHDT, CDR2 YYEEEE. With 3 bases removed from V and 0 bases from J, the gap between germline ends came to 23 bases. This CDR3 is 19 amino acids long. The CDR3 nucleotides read TGTGCCAGCAGCTCCCGTGCGGTGTGGGGCGCTGGTAGCACAGATACGCAGTATTTT. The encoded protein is CASSSRAVWGAGSTDTQYF.

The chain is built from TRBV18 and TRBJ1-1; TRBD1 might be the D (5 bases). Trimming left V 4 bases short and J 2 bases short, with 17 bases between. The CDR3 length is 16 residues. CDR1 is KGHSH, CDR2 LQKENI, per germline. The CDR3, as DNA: TGTGCCAGCTCACAGGGCAGGGTGACCTTTAACACTGAAGCTTTCTTT. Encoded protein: CASSQGRVTFNTEAFF.

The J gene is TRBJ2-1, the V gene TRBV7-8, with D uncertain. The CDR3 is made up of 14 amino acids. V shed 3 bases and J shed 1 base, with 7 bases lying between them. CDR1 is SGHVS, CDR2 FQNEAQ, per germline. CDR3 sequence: CASSFGFSYNEQFF. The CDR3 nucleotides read TGTGCCAGCAGCTTCGGTTTTTCCTACAATGAGCAGTTCTTC.

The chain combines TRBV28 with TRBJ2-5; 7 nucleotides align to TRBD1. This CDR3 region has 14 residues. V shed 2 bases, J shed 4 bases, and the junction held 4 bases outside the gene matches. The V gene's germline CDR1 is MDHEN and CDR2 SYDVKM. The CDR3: CASSLDRVRETQYF. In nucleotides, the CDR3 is TGTGCCAGCAGTTTAGACAGGGTGCGAGAGACCCAGTACTTC.

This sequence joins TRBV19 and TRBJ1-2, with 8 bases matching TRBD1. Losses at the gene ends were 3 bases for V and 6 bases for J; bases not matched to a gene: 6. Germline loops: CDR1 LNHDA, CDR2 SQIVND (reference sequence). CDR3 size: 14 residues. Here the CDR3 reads CASSMRDRMDGYTF. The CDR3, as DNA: TGTGCCAGTAGTATGAGGGACAGGATGGATGGCTACACCTTC. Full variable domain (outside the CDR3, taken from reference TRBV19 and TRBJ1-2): DGGITQSPKYLFRKEGQNVTLSCEQNLNHDAMYWYRQDPGQGLRLIYYSQIVNDFQKGDIAEGYSVSREKKESFPLTVTSAQKNPTAFYLCASSMRDRMDGYTFGSGTRLTVV.

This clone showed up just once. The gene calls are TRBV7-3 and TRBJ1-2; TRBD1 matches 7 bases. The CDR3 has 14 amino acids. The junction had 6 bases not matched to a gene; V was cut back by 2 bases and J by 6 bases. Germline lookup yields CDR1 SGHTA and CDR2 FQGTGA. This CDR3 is CASSLGTARDGYTF. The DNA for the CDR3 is TGTGCCAGCAGCTTAGGGACAGCAAGAGATGGCTACACCTTC.

CDR3 DNA sequence: TGTGCCAGCGGATACAGGGGGAACACTGAAGCTTTCTTT. Translating it yields CASGYRGNTEAFF. This chain uses TRBV12-3 or TRBV12-4 with TRBJ1-1; TRBD1 aligns across 7 bases. Unmatched junction bases numbered 4, after V lost 8 bases and J lost 1 base. This CDR3 region has 13 residues.

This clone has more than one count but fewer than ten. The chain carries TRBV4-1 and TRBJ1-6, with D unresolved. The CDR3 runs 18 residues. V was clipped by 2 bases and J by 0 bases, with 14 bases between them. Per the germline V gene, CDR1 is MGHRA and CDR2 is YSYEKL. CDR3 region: CASSQPSIGSSYNSPLHF. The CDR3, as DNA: TGCGCCAGCAGCCAACCCTCCATAGGGAGCTCCTATAATTCACCCCTCCACTTT.

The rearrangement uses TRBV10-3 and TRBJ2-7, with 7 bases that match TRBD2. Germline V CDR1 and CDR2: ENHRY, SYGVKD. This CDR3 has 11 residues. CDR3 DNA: TGTGGGGCGGGGGACGCCTACGAGCAGTACTTC. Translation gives CGAGDAYEQYF.

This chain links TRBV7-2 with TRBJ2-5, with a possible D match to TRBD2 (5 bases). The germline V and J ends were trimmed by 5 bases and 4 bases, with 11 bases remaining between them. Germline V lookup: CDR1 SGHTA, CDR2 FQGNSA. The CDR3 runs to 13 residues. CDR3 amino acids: CASSPGLAETQYF. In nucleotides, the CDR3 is TGTGCCAGCAGCCCGGGGTTAGCAGAGACCCAGTACTTC.

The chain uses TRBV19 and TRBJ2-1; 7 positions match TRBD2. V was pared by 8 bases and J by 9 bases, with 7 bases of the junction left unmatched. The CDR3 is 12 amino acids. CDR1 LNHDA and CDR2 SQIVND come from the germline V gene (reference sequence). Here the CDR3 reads CASEGSGAEQFF. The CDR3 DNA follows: TGTGCCAGTGAGGGGAGCGGGGCTGAGCAGTTCTTC.

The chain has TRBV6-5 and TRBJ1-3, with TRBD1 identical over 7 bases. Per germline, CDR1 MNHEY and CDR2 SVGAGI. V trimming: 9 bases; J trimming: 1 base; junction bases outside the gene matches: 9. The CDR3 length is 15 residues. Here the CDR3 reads CASTTGVRSGNTIYF. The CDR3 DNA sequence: TGTGCCAGTACTACAGGGGTACGGTCTGGAAACACCATATATTTT.

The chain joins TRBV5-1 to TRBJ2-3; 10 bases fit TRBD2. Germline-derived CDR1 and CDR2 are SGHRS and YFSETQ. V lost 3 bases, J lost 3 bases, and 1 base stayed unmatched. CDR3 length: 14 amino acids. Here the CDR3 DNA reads TGCGCCAGCAGCTCACTAGCGGGGACAGATACGCAGTATTTT. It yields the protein CASSSLAGTDTQYF.

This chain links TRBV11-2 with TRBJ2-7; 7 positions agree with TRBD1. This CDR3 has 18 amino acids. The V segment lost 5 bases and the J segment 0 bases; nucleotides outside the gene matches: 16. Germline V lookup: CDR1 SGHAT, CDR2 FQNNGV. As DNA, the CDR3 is TGTGCCAGCAGCGCCCTGGGGGTAGGGGGCTGGAGCTCCTACGAGCAGTACTTC. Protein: CASSALGVGGWSSYEQYF.

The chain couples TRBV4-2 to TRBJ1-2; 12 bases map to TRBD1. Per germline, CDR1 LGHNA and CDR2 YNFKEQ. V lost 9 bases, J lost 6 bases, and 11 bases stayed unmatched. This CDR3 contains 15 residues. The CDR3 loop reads CASAGPGQGAHGYTF. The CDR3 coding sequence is TGTGCCAGTGCGGGCCCGGGACAGGGGGCCCATGGCTACACCTTC.

The CDR3 reads CASSFISGNYGYTF. The CDR3 nucleotides are TGTGCCAGCAGCTTTATTTCGGGGAACTATGGCTACACCTTC. V gene TRBV5-6 combines with J gene TRBJ1-2; D unclear. From germline, CDR1 is SGHDT and CDR2 YYEEEE. The CDR3 spans 14 residues. Trimming removed 2 bases from V and 2 bases from J, with 10 bases in between.

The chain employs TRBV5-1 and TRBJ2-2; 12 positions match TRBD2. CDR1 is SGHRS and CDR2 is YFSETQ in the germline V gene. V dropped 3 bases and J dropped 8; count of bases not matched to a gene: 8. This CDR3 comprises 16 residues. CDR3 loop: CASSSLAGGLSGELFF. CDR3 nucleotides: TGCGCCAGCAGCTCCCTAGCGGGGGGGCTATCTGGGGAGCTGTTTTTT.

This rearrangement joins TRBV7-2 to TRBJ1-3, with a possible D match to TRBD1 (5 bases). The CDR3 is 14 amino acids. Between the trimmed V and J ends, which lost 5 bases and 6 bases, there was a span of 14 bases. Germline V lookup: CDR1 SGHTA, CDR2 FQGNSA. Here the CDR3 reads CASSLRVLENTIYF. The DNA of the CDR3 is TGTGCCAGCAGCCTCAGGGTGCTGGAAAACACCATATATTTT.

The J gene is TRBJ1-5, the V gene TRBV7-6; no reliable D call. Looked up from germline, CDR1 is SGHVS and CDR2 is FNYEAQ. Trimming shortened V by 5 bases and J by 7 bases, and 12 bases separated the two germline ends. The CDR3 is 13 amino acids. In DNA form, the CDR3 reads TGTGCCAGCAGCCTAGGGTTGGAGCAGCCCCAGCATTTT. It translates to CASSLGLEQPQHF.

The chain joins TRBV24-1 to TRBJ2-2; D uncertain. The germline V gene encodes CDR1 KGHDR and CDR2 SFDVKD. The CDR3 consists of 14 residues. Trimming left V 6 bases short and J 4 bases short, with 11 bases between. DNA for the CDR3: TGTGCCACCAGTCATTATCGTTCCACCGGGGAGCTGTTTTTT. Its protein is CATSHYRSTGELFF.

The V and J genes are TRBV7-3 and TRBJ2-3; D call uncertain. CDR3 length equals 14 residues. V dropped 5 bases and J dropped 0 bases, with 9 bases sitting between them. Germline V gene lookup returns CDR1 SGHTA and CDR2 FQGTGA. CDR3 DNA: TGTGCCAGCAGCCCTACAGCTAGCACAGATACGCAGTATTTT. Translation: CASSPTASTDTQYF.

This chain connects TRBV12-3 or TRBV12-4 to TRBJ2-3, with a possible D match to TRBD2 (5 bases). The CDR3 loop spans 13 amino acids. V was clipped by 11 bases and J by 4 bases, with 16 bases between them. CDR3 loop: CASKLRVADTQYF. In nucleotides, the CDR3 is TGTGCCTCGAAATTGAGGGTGGCAGATACGCAGTATTTT.

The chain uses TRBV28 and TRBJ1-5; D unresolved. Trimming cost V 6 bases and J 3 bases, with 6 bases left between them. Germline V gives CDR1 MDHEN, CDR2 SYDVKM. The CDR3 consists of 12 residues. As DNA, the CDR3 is TGTGCCAGCAGGAGGGCCAATCAGCCCCAGCATTTT. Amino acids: CASRRANQPQHF.

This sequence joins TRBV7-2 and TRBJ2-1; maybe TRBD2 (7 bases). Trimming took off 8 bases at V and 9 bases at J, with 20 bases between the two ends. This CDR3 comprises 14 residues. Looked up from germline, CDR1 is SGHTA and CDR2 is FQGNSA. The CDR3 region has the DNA TGTGCCAGCGGGGGGGCGGCCCGACATAGTGAGCAGTTCTTC. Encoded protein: CASGGAARHSEQFF.

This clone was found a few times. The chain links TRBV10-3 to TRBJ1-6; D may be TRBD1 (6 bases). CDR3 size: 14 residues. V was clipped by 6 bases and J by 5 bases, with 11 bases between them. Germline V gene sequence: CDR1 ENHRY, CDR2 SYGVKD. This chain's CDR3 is CAISRDTDNSPLHF. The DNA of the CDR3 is TGTGCCATCAGCCGGGACACAGATAATTCACCCCTCCACTTT.

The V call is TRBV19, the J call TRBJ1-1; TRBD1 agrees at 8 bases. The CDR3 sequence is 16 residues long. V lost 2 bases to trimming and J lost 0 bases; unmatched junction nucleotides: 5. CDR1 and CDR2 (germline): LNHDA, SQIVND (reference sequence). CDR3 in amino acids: CASSISQGAMNTEAFF. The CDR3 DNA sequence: TGTGCCAGTAGTATATCCCAGGGGGCAATGAACACTGAAGCTTTCTTT.

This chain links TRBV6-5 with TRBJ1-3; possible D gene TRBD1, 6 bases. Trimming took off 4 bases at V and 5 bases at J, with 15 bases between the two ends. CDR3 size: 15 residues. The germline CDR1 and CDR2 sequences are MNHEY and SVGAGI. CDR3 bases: TGTGCCAGCAGTTCATCAATCGGACAGAGAAACACCATATATTTT. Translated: CASSSSIGQRNTIYF.

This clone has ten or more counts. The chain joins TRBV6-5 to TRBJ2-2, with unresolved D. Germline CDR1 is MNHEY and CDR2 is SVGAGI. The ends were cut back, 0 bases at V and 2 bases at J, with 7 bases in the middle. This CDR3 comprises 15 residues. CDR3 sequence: CASSYSVTNTGELFF. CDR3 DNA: TGTGCCAGCAGTTACTCGGTGACTAACACCGGGGAGCTGTTTTTT.